These 11 T cell receptor beta chains originate from one sample sequenced in a study of blood T cell repertoires in COVID-19. Assay used: immunoSEQ multiplex PCR; TCRdb lists only in-frame clones, some missing. The table lists 90,000 to 130,000 clones, approximately 90% of them singletons. Sequencing input: peripheral blood. All receptors derive from a woman between 45 and 60 years old with acute or convalescent COVID-19.

The chain employs TRBV7-2 and TRBJ2-1; 10 bases fit TRBD2. The V and J ends lost 1 base and 10 bases, in that order; junction bases with no gene match: 7. The V gene's germline CDR1 is SGHTA and CDR2 FQGNSA. The CDR3 has 15 amino acids. CDR3 in amino acids: CASSLEGLALWEQFF. The CDR3 nucleotides read TGTGCCAGCAGCTTAGAGGGACTAGCGTTGTGGGAGCAGTTCTTC.

V and J are TRBV25-1 and TRBJ1-6; D gene uncertain. The CDR3 is 15 residues long. CDR1 is MGHDK and CDR2 is SYGVNS in the germline V gene. V lost 5 bases, J lost 7 bases, and 15 bases lay in between. DNA for the CDR3: TGTGCCAGCAGTCCAGAGTCAGGCCGAAATTCACCCCTCCACTTT. Residues: CASSPESGRNSPLHF.

This clone was counted only a few times. This chain joins TRBV5-8 and TRBJ1-5; tentatively, D is TRBD1 (6 bases). CDR1 and CDR2 from the germline V gene are SGHTS and YDEGEE. The length of the CDR3 is 15 residues. V lost 3 bases and J lost 9, with 19 bases in between. In DNA form, the CDR3 reads TGTGCCAGCAGCTCCCCTGGGGGGCGCGGGGGGCCCCAGCATTTT. This encodes CASSSPGGRGGPQHF.

The rearrangement uses TRBV7-9 and TRBJ2-5; D may be TRBD1 (6 bases). V was clipped by 1 base and J by 5 bases, with 11 bases between them. The germline CDR1 and CDR2 sequences are SEHNR and FQNEAQ (reference sequence). The CDR3 covers 14 residues. The CDR3 DNA reads as TGTGCCAGCAGCTTAGACAGGGAGCGGGAGACCCAGTACTTC. It translates to CASSLDRERETQYF.

The V gene is TRBV19, the J gene TRBJ1-5, with 8 bases lining up with TRBD1. Trimming cost V 6 bases and J 6 bases; bases outside gene matches: 10. Germline V gene data show CDR1 as LNHDA and CDR2 as SQIVND (reference sequence). CDR3 length: 15 amino acids. CDR3 sequence: CASSMTDRGIQPQHF. For the CDR3, the DNA is TGTGCCAGTAGCATGACCGACAGGGGAATTCAGCCCCAGCATTTT.

The chain has TRBV27 and TRBJ2-7; a weak D match, TRBD1 (6 bases). The V gene lost 5 bases and the J gene lost 7 bases, with 24 bases spanning the gap. CDR3 length: 16 residues. Germline lookup yields CDR1 MNHEY and CDR2 SMNVEV (reference sequence). The CDR3 region is CASSLQGIMITREQYF. The CDR3 bases are TGTGCCAGCAGTCTACAGGGCATTATGATTACGAGGGAGCAGTACTTC.

This clone was picked up a small number of times. The J gene is TRBJ2-7, the V gene TRBV3-1 (or the pseudogene TRBV3-2); D remains unclear. Germline V gene data show CDR1 as LGHDT and CDR2 as YNNKEL (reference sequence). The ends were cut back, 2 bases at V and 0 bases at J, with 5 bases in the middle. The CDR3 covers 13 residues. In DNA form, the CDR3 reads TGTGCCAGCAGCCAACATAGCTCCTACGAGCAGTACTTC. It is translated as CASSQHSSYEQYF.

The chain carries TRBV5-1 and TRBJ2-5; D is perhaps TRBD1 (5 bases). Looked up from germline, CDR1 is SGHRS and CDR2 is YFSETQ. V shed 2 bases and J shed 7 bases, with 9 bases lying between them. CDR3 length: 12 residues. CDR3: CASSLGQGTQYF. The CDR3 DNA reads as TGCGCCAGCAGCTTAGGCCAGGGGACCCAGTACTTC.

V gene TRBV5-1 combines with J gene TRBJ2-5; TRBD1 agrees at 8 bases. Germline V CDR1 and CDR2: SGHRS, YFSETQ. Trimming removed 4 bases from V and 5 bases from J; junction bases left unmatched: 7. This CDR3 comprises 14 residues. CDR3 bases: TGCGCCAGCAGCATAGAGACAGGGGTTGAGACCCAGTACTTC. Translation: CASSIETGVETQYF.

The chain employs TRBV7-9 and TRBJ1-1; D might be TRBD1 (6 bases). This CDR3 comprises 14 residues. V dropped 4 bases and J dropped 4 bases, with 13 bases sitting between them. Looked up from germline, CDR1 is SEHNR and CDR2 is FQNEAQ (reference sequence). Here the CDR3 reads CASSYQGHSTEAFF. In DNA, the CDR3 is TGTGCCAGCAGCTACCAGGGACACAGCACTGAAGCTTTCTTT.

About this clone: Other DNA sequences in the sample encode the same CDR3. The chain has TRBV28 and TRBJ2-7; TRBD2 aligns across 7 bases. Trimming cost V 5 bases and J 2 bases; bases outside gene matches: 6. This CDR3 has 14 residues. The V gene's germline CDR1 is MDHEN and CDR2 SYDVKM. The DNA for the CDR3 is TGTGCCAGCAGTCTTAGCGGGCCACCCTACGAGCAGTACTTC. This gives the protein CASSLSGPPYEQYF.